The rows below give T cell receptor beta chains drawn from one sample of a study of T cells in Graves' hyperthyroidism and ophthalmopathy. TCRdb re-analysed the multiplex PCR reads in MiXCR, keeping a single row per CDR3 protein. The table includes 75,000 to 100,000 distinct CDR3 sequences, roughly 39% detected once. Sequences were obtained from peripheral blood or thyroid tissue (not recorded which). The receptors were sampled from a woman aged 30 to 39 with Graves' hyperthyroidism. Each CDR3 is given with its conserved first and last residue. Each record gives: J gene, D gene, clone size, V gene, CDR3 protein, CDR3 DNA. The D gene is left open where the match is weak. Only some rows state a clone size, as once, few, many or a class for expanded clones.

J gene: TRBJ1-2
D gene: .
clone size: .
V gene: TRBV11-2
CDR3 protein: CASSLDPSLDGYTF
CDR3 DNA: TGTGCCAGCAGCTTAGACCCGAGCCTGGACGGCTACACCTTC

J gene: TRBJ2-2
D gene: .
clone size: many
V gene: TRBV6-5
CDR3 protein: CASRPREQSGELFF
CDR3 DNA: TGTGCCAGCAGACCACGGGAGCAAAGCGGGGAGCTGTTTTTT

J gene: TRBJ1-1
D gene: .
clone size: .
V gene: TRBV29-1
CDR3 protein: CSVEDGSYTEAFF
CDR3 DNA: TGCAGCGTTGAAGACGGTTCCTACACTGAAGCTTTCTTT

J gene: TRBJ1-1
D gene: TRBD1
clone size: few
V gene: TRBV27
CDR3 protein: CASSTGVTGGTEAFF
CDR3 DNA: TGTGCCAGCAGTACCGGAGTGACAGGGGGCACTGAAGCTTTCTTT

J gene: TRBJ2-5
D gene: TRBD2
clone size: .
V gene: TRBV7-2
CDR3 protein: CASGRAGGMETQYF
CDR3 DNA: TGTGCCAGCGGCAGAGCGGGAGGGATGGAGACCCAGTACTTC

J gene: TRBJ1-5
D gene: TRBD1
clone size: .
V gene: TRBV12-3/TRBV12-4
CDR3 protein: CASSWPGQGGQPQHF
CDR3 DNA: TGTGCCAGCAGTTGGCCGGGACAGGGAGGTCAGCCCCAGCATTTT

J gene: TRBJ2-3
D gene: TRBD2
clone size: .
V gene: TRBV15
CDR3 protein: CATSRATLAGPDTQYF
CDR3 DNA: TGTGCCACCAGCAGAGCCACCCTAGCGGGACCGGATACGCAGTATTTT

J gene: TRBJ2-7
D gene: .
clone size: many
V gene: TRBV20-1
CDR3 protein: CSAGLGYEQYF
CDR3 DNA: TGCAGTGCTGGTCTCGGGTACGAGCAGTACTTC

J gene: TRBJ2-3
D gene: TRBD2
clone size: many
V gene: TRBV12-3/TRBV12-4
CDR3 protein: CASSLETGGDTQYF
CDR3 DNA: TGTGCCAGCAGTTTAGAGACGGGAGGAGATACGCAGTATTTT

J gene: TRBJ2-5
D gene: TRBD1
clone size: .
V gene: TRBV10-3
CDR3 protein: CAINRGQGEETQYF
CDR3 DNA: TGTGCCATCAACCGGGGACAGGGGGAAGAGACCCAGTACTTC

J gene: TRBJ2-7
D gene: .
clone size: .
V gene: TRBV10-3
CDR3 protein: CATSTQSQYEQYF
CDR3 DNA: TGTGCCACCAGTACGCAGTCTCAATACGAGCAGTACTTC

J gene: TRBJ1-1
D gene: TRBD1
clone size: many
V gene: TRBV9
CDR3 protein: CASSVGQGNTEAFF
CDR3 DNA: TGTGCCAGCAGCGTGGGACAGGGAAACACTGAAGCTTTCTTT

J gene: TRBJ2-5
D gene: TRBD2
clone size: .
V gene: TRBV7-8
CDR3 protein: CASSPKTSGRALRGTQYF
CDR3 DNA: TGTGCCAGCAGCCCCAAGACTAGCGGGAGGGCCCTCCGGGGGACCCAGTACTTC

J gene: TRBJ2-2
D gene: .
clone size: many
V gene: TRBV5-1
CDR3 protein: CASNRAGTGTGELFF
CDR3 DNA: TGCGCCAGCAACCGAGCAGGGACGGGTACCGGGGAGCTGTTTTTT

J gene: TRBJ2-7
D gene: TRBD1
clone size: many
V gene: TRBV5-6
CDR3 protein: CASSRGQGAWFWSYEQYF
CDR3 DNA: TGTGCCAGCAGCAGGGGACAGGGGGCTTGGTTTTGGTCCTACGAGCAGTACTTC

J gene: TRBJ1-5
D gene: .
clone size: .
V gene: TRBV2
CDR3 protein: CASRQGGNQPQHF
CDR3 DNA: TGTGCCAGCAGACAGGGTGGCAATCAGCCCCAGCATTTT

J gene: TRBJ2-7
D gene: TRBD2
clone size: many
V gene: TRBV7-2
CDR3 protein: CASRLGLANYEQYF
CDR3 DNA: TGTGCCAGCAGGTTGGGACTAGCTAACTACGAGCAGTACTTC

J gene: TRBJ2-5
D gene: .
clone size: few
V gene: TRBV9
CDR3 protein: CASSVGGSTETQYF
CDR3 DNA: TGTGCCAGCAGCGTAGGGGGGAGCACGGAGACCCAGTACTTC

J gene: TRBJ1-5
D gene: .
clone size: .
V gene: TRBV28
CDR3 protein: CASSSPAGGDQPQHF
CDR3 DNA: TGTGCCAGCAGTTCGCCCGCCGGGGGAGACCAGCCCCAGCATTTT

J gene: TRBJ2-3
D gene: .
clone size: many
V gene: TRBV20-1
CDR3 protein: CSASSQAGLPDTQYF
CDR3 DNA: TGCAGTGCTAGTAGCCAGGCAGGGCTGCCAGATACGCAGTATTTT

J gene: TRBJ2-7
D gene: .
clone size: many
V gene: TRBV9
CDR3 protein: CASSVGASSSYEQYF
CDR3 DNA: TGTGCCAGCAGCGTAGGAGCGAGTAGCTCCTACGAGCAGTACTTC

J gene: TRBJ2-2
D gene: TRBD2
clone size: many
V gene: TRBV7-3
CDR3 protein: CASSLGLAGEPRELFF
CDR3 DNA: TGTGCCAGCAGCCTAGGACTAGCGGGGGAACCGAGGGAGCTGTTTTTT

J gene: TRBJ2-5
D gene: .
clone size: many
V gene: TRBV5-1
CDR3 protein: CASNSGGGVQETQYF
CDR3 DNA: TGCGCCAGCAACAGCGGAGGGGGCGTCCAGGAGACCCAGTACTTC

J gene: TRBJ1-5
D gene: .
clone size: .
V gene: TRBV7-9
CDR3 protein: CASSLGPPSQPQHF
CDR3 DNA: TGTGCCAGCAGCTTAGGCCCCCCCAGTCAGCCCCAGCATTTT

J gene: TRBJ2-7
D gene: TRBD2
clone size: many
V gene: TRBV20-1
CDR3 protein: CSARDLERGYEQYF
CDR3 DNA: TGCAGTGCTAGAGATCTTGAGCGGGGCTACGAGCAGTACTTC

J gene: TRBJ2-7
D gene: TRBD2
clone size: .
V gene: TRBV7-3
CDR3 protein: CASSLRDSGSKQYF
CDR3 DNA: TGTGCCAGCAGCTTAAGGGATAGCGGGAGTAAGCAGTACTTC

J gene: TRBJ2-5
D gene: .
clone size: many
V gene: TRBV6-1
CDR3 protein: CASCLDNQETQYF
CDR3 DNA: TGTGCCAGCTGTTTGGACAACCAAGAGACCCAGTACTTC

J gene: TRBJ1-2
D gene: .
clone size: .
V gene: TRBV10-3
CDR3 protein: CAISGDANYGYTF
CDR3 DNA: TGTGCCATCAGTGGGGACGCTAACTATGGCTACACCTTC

J gene: TRBJ2-5
D gene: .
clone size: .
V gene: TRBV20-1
CDR3 protein: CSAREGGEETQYF
CDR3 DNA: TGCAGTGCTAGAGAAGGCGGGGAAGAGACCCAGTACTTC

J gene: TRBJ1-4
D gene: .
clone size: many
V gene: TRBV12-3/TRBV12-4
CDR3 protein: CASSFSGTKLFF
CDR3 DNA: TGTGCCAGCAGTTTTTCGGGTACAAAACTGTTTTTT

J gene: TRBJ2-2
D gene: .
clone size: .
V gene: TRBV20-1
CDR3 protein: CSARGTAYTPGNTTGELFF
CDR3 DNA: TGCAGTGCTAGAGGAACGGCGTATACCCCTGGAAACACCACCGGGGAGCTGTTTTTT

J gene: TRBJ1-6
D gene: TRBD1
clone size: .
V gene: TRBV20-1
CDR3 protein: CSASGQGNSPLHF
CDR3 DNA: TGCAGTGCTTCGGGACAGGGCAATTCACCCCTCCACTTT

J gene: TRBJ1-5
D gene: .
clone size: many
V gene: TRBV19
CDR3 protein: CASTVRRGYQPQHF
CDR3 DNA: TGTGCCAGTACGGTTAGGAGGGGATATCAGCCCCAGCATTTT

J gene: TRBJ1-5
D gene: .
clone size: many
V gene: TRBV19
CDR3 protein: CASSINKDAPQHF
CDR3 DNA: TGTGCCAGTAGTATAAACAAGGACGCACCCCAGCATTTT

J gene: TRBJ1-2
D gene: TRBD1
clone size: many
V gene: TRBV5-1
CDR3 protein: CASSLAGTGGGYTF
CDR3 DNA: TGCGCCAGCAGCTTGGCCGGGACAGGTGGTGGCTACACCTTC

J gene: TRBJ1-6
D gene: TRBD1
clone size: .
V gene: TRBV7-3
CDR3 protein: CASSLRQGNSPLHF
CDR3 DNA: TGTGCCAGCAGCTTGAGACAGGGCAATTCACCCCTCCACTTT

J gene: TRBJ2-7
D gene: .
clone size: many
V gene: TRBV10-3
CDR3 protein: CAISPSGESRGPAYEQYF
CDR3 DNA: TGTGCCATCAGTCCCTCCGGGGAATCCAGGGGTCCCGCCTACGAGCAGTACTTC

J gene: TRBJ2-2
D gene: .
clone size: few
V gene: TRBV12-5
CDR3 protein: CASGRPTANTGELFF
CDR3 DNA: TGTGCTAGTGGCCGCCCTACAGCGAACACCGGGGAGCTGTTTTTT

J gene: TRBJ1-1
D gene: .
clone size: many
V gene: TRBV7-9
CDR3 protein: CASSLEIQPGVIAEAFF
CDR3 DNA: TGTGCCAGCAGCTTAGAAATACAGCCCGGGGTGATAGCTGAAGCTTTCTTT

J gene: TRBJ2-3
D gene: TRBD2
clone size: .
V gene: TRBV7-9
CDR3 protein: CASSQPERELRTDTQYF
CDR3 DNA: TGCGCCAGCAGCCAGCCAGAGCGGGAGCTGAGAACAGATACGCAGTATTTT

J gene: TRBJ1-1
D gene: .
clone size: many
V gene: TRBV4-1
CDR3 protein: CASSQTPPGMNTEAFF
CDR3 DNA: TGCGCCAGCAGCCAAACACCTCCAGGGATGAACACTGAAGCTTTCTTT

J gene: TRBJ2-7
D gene: TRBD2
clone size: .
V gene: TRBV28
CDR3 protein: CASSLARTSGDF
CDR3 DNA: TGTGCCAGCAGTTTAGCCCGGACTAGCGGGGACTTC

J gene: TRBJ2-2
D gene: .
clone size: many
V gene: TRBV7-2
CDR3 protein: CASRPIQDLLNTGELFF
CDR3 DNA: TGTGCCAGCAGACCGATACAGGACTTGTTGAACACCGGGGAGCTGTTTTTT

J gene: TRBJ1-5
D gene: .
clone size: many
V gene: TRBV20-1
CDR3 protein: CSAPLGDQPQHF
CDR3 DNA: TGCAGTGCCCCGTTAGGGGATCAGCCCCAGCATTTT

J gene: TRBJ2-7
D gene: TRBD1
clone size: many
V gene: TRBV4-1
CDR3 protein: CASSPTPDRDGEQYF
CDR3 DNA: TGCGCCAGCAGCCCTACTCCCGACAGGGATGGCGAGCAGTACTTC